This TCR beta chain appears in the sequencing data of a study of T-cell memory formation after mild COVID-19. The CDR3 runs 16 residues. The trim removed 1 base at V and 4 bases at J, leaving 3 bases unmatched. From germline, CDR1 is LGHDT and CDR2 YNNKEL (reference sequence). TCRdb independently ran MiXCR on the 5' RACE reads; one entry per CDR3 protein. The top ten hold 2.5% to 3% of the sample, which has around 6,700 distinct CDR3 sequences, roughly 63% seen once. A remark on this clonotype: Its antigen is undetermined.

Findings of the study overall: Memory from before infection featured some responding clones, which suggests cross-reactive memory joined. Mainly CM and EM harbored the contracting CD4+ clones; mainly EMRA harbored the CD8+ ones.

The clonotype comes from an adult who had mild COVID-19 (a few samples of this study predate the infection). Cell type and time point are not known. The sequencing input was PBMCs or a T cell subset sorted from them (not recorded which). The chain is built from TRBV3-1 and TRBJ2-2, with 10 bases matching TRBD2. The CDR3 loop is CASSQGLAGATGELFF. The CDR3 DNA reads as TGTGCCAGCAGCCAAGGACTAGCGGGCGCCACCGGGGAGCTGTTTTTT.